This T cell receptor (beta chain) emerged from a study of cytomegalovirus exposure and HLA in healthy donors. The CDR3 spans 17 residues. The germline V gene has CDR1 WSHSY and CDR2 SAAADI. The ends lost 8 bases at V and 11 bases at J; junction bases unmatched: 25. The PCR made use of 60 Vbeta and 13 Jbeta primers. This table comes from immunoSEQ multiplex PCR, and its TCRdb copy is limited to in-frame clones, with some not included. The table records roughly 110,000 clones, under 90% of them present only once. Study outcomes and limitations: A prior analysis recorded that most TCR beta V segments were productive about 87% or about 30% of the time. Researchers reportedly found TCR beta sequences accurately predicted most subjects' HLA-A and HLA-B alleles.

With regard to this clone: What it binds is unknown.

This clonotype originated in a woman between 18 and 29 years old in good health and CMV-seronegative. V usage is TRBV10-2 and J usage is TRBJ2-5; TRBD1 matches at 8 bases. Material: PBMCs. CDR3 protein: CASARVGPGGVSPEQYF. CDR3 nucleotide sequence: TGCGCCAGCGCCCGAGTGGGGCCAGGGGGCGTCTCGCCTGAGCAGTACTTC.